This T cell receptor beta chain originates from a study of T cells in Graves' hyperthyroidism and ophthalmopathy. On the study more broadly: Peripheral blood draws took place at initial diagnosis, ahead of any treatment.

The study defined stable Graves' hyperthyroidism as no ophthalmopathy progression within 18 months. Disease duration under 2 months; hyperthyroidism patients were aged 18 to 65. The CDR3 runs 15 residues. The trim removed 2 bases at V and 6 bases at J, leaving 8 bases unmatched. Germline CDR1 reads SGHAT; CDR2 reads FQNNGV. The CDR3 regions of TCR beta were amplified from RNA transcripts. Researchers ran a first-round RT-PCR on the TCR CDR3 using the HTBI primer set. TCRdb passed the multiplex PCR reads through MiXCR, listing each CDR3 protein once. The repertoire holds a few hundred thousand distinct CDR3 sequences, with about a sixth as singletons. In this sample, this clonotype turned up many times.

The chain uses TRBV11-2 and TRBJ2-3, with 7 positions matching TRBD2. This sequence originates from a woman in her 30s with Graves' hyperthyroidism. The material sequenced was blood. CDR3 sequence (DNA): TGTGCCAGCAGCTTAAGTCTAGCGGCAGGTGATACGCAGTATTTT. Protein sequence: CASSLSLAAGDTQYF.